This TCR beta chain originates from a study of vaccination effects on CD4 cells after COVID-19. Findings of the study overall: Clones of infection and vaccine origin contracted markedly late after vaccination.

Before any sequencing was done, the ViraFEST assay used viral peptide pools to expand antigen-specific CD4+ T cells. Following an approximately ten-day culture, CD4+ T cells were purified. Everyone in the study got two shots of either the BNT162b2 or mRNA-1273 vaccine. In the vaccine recipients, nucleocapsid antibodies were negative and there was no prior SARS-CoV-2 infection. Measured with immunoSEQ multiplex PCR; TCRdb has only the in-frame clones, and not every one. The top ten clones hold roughly 1.6% of a sample with about 69,000 clones, around 69% of them seen once. The CDR3 is 18 residues long. Losses at the gene ends were 1 base for V and 7 bases for J; bases not matched to a gene: 13. The germline V gene has CDR1 PRHDT and CDR2 FYEKMQ (reference sequence). With regard to this clone: The antigen is unknown.

The chain recombines TRBV13 with TRBJ2-2; TRBD1 matches 9 bases. The clonotype comes from a human donor who received a COVID-19 vaccine. Source: CD4+ T cells from PBMCs cultured with HCoV-229E spike peptides, taken after COVID-19 vaccination. The CDR3 sequence: CASSLDTAGTGFHGELFF. For the CDR3, the DNA is TGTGCCAGCAGCTTAGACACCGCCGGGACAGGGTTTCACGGGGAGCTGTTTTTT. The variable domain in full, completed from reference TRBV13 and TRBJ2-2, reads AAGVIQSPRHLIKEKRETATLKCYPIPRHDTVYWYQQGPGQDPQFLISFYEKMQSDKGSIPDRFSAQQFSDYHSELNMSSLELGDSALYFCASSLDTAGTGFHGELFFGEGSRLTVL.